One TCR beta chain is described in this entry. It has no known antigen specificity. No per-base quality is available; no much larger clone lies one base away. The study deep-sequenced TCR repertoires of sorted CD4+ and CD8+ blood T cells from severe aplastic anemia patients and healthy subjects. Ficoll-Paque density gradient centrifugation was used to isolate peripheral blood mononuclear cells. CD4+ and CD8+ T cells were sorted by FACS or magnetic beads before DNA extraction. The record originates from a study of CD8+CD57+ T cells in acquired aplastic anemia (dated by TCRdb to 2017 to 2018). Context from the whole study: A mean of about 3 ug of DNA, ranging from roughly 0.19 to 30 ug, was extracted from sorted CD4+ and CD8+ cells. For healthy donor samples, the average read count was around 9.8 million for CD4+ cells and around 12 million for CD8+ cells. Findings and caveats that apply to the study as a whole: Patients and healthy controls showed no significant difference in CD8+ Simpson's diversity (P=0.060). Although 25 to 30 CD8+ CDR3 sequences were shared by patients and controls, these sequences appeared highly expressed in patients and within the immunodominant clones of patients.

Including cysteine and phenylalanine, the CDR3 has 13 amino acids. The read is trimmed to its CDR3 DNA, 39 bases read in frame from base 1. According to the germline V gene (reference sequence), CDR1 reads DFQATT and CDR2 reads SNEGSKA. Germline trimming amounts to 4 bases on V and 8 bases on J, with 10 as the count of junction bases outside the gene matches. Genomic DNA served as template for TCR beta VDJ combination and CDR3 sequence profiling. An Illumina HiSeq 2000 was used for TCR repertoire sequencing. As for how the authors treated the data: Repertoire assessment relied on Simpson's diversity index, CDR3 size and DJ length profiles, and TRBV/TRBJ rearrangement plots. Whichever DNA sequence was most abundant in the deep sequencing data was defined as the immunodominant clone. CDR3 amino acid sequences were screened for sharing across subjects and were compared with published repertoires and the VDJdb database. TCRdb handled the public reads itself, with Q25 trimming in fastp and clone calling in MiXCR, and kept productive beta chains. Each record represents a unique CDR3 protein, reported with the most common genes and DNA among its rows. None of the V and J calls come from the authors' own analysis; TCRdb made them. Within this sample are hundreds of thousands of distinct CDR3 sequences, with under 80% of them counted one time only. The ten largest clones represent 4% of the sample.

This receptor was taken from a human donor in good health, serving as a control. The rearranged chain carries TRBV20-1 and TRBJ2-7; TRBD1 agrees with 8 junctional bases. Sequencing input: sorted CD4+, CD8+, or CD8+CD57+ T cells (not recorded which) from PBMCs. The base sequence is TGCAGTGCTATGACAGGGGACTTGTCCCAGCAGTACTTC. It translates to CSAMTGDLSQQYF.